This T cell receptor (beta chain) was recorded in a study of shared clonotypes between healthy human individuals. In the naive CD8 group, cells lacked CD45RO and were positively selected for CCR7, so terminally differentiated effector memory CD45RA+ cells were left out. CDR3 length: 14 residues. Trimming removed 6 bases from V and 4 bases from J, with 15 bases in between. CDR1 is MNHEY, CDR2 SVGAGI, per germline. TCRdb's copy holds only in-frame clones and misses some; the assay was immunoSEQ multiplex PCR. Among about 2 million clones, 85% to 95% were seen once, and the ten largest hold under 1.5%. This clonotype originated in a young man in good health. This chain links TRBV6-5 with TRBJ2-5; D tentatively reads TRBD1 or TRBD2 (5 bases each). Sequencing was carried out using naive CD8+ T cells sorted from blood. CDR3 coding DNA: TGTGCCAGCAGGAAAAGAGGGGCCGGAGAGACCCAGTACTTC. As protein: CASRKRGAGETQYF.